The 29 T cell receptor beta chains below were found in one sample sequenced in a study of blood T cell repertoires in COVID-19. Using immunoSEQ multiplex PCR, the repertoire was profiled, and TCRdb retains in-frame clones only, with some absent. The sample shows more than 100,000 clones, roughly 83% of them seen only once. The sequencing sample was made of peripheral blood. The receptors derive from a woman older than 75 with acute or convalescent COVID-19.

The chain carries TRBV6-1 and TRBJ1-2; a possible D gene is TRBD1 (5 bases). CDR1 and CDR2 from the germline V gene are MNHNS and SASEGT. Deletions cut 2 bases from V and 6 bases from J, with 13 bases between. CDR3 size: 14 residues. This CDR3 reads CASSERMGLDGYTF. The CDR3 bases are TGTGCCAGCAGTGAACGTATGGGGCTGGATGGCTACACCTTC.

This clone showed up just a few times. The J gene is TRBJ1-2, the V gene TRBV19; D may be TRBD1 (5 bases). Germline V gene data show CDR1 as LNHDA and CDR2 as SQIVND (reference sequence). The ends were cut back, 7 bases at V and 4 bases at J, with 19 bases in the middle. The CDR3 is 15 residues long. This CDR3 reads CASTLGAGRGYGYTF. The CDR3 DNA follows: TGTGCCAGTACCCTAGGGGCAGGGAGGGGCTATGGCTACACCTTC.

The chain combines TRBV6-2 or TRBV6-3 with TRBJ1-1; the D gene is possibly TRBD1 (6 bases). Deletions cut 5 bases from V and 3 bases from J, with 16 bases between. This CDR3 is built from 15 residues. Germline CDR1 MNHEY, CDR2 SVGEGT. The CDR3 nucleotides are TGTGCCAGCAGTATGGGACACCGAGGGCACACTGAAGCTTTCTTT. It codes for CASSMGHRGHTEAFF.

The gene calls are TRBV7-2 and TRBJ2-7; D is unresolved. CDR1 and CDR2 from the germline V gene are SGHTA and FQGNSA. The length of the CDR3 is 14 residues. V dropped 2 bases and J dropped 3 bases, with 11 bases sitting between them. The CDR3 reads CASSLSSTVYEQYF. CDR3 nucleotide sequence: TGTGCCAGCAGCTTAAGCTCAACGGTCTACGAGCAGTACTTC.

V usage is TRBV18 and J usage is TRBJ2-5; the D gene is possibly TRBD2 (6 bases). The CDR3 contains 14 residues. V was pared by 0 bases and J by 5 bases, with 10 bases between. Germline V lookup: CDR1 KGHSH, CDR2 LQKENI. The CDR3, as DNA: TGTGCCAGCTCACCACCTGCAGGGAGGGAGACCCAGTACTTC. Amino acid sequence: CASSPPAGRETQYF. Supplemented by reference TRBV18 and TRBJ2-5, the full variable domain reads NAGVMQNPRHLVRRRGQEARLRCSPMKGHSHVYWYRQLPEEGLKFMVYLQKENIIDESGMPKERFSAEFPKEGPSILRIQQVVRGDSAAYFCASSPPAGRETQYFGPGTRLLVL.

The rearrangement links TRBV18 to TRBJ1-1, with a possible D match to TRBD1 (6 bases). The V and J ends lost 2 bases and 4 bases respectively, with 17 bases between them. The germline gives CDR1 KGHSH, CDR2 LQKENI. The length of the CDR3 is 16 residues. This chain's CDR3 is CASSPTGYVGGTEAFF. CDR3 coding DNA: TGTGCCAGCTCACCAACAGGGTATGTCGGTGGCACTGAAGCTTTCTTT.

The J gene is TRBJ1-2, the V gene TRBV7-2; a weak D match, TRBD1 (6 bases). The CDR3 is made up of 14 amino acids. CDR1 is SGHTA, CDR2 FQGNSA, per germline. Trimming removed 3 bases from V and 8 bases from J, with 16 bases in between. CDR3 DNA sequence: TGTGCCAGCAGCTTGTACAGGGATCAAAGGGGCTACACCTTC. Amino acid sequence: CASSLYRDQRGYTF. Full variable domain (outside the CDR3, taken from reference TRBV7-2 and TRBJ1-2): GAGVSQSPSNKVTEKGKDVELRCDPISGHTALYWYRQSLGQGLEFLIYFQGNSAPDKSGLPSDRFSAERTGGSVSTLTIQRTQQEDSAVYLCASSLYRDQRGYTFGSGTRLTVV.

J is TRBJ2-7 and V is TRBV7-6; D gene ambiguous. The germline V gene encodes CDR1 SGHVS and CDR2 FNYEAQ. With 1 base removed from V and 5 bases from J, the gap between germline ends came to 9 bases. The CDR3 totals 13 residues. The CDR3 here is CASSLGQSNEQYF. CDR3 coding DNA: TGTGCCAGCAGCTTAGGACAATCCAACGAGCAGTACTTC.

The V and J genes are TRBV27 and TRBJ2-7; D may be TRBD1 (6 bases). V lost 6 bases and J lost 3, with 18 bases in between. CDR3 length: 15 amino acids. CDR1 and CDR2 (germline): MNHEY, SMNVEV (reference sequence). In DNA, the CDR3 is TGTGCCAGCAGATGGACTGCCGGGACAAGCTACGAGCAGTACTTC. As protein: CASRWTAGTSYEQYF.

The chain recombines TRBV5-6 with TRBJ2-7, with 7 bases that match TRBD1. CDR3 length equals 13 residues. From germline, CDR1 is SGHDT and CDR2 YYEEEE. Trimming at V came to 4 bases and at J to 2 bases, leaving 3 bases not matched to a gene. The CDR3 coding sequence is TGTGCCAGCAGCAGGACAGGTACCTACGAGCAGTACTTC. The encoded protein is CASSRTGTYEQYF.

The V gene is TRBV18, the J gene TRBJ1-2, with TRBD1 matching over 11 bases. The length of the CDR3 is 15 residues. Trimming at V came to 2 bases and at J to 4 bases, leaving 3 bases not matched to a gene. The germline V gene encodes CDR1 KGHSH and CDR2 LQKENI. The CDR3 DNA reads TGTGCCAGCTCACCAACCGGGACAGGGGGCTATGGCTACACCTTC. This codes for CASSPTGTGGYGYTF.

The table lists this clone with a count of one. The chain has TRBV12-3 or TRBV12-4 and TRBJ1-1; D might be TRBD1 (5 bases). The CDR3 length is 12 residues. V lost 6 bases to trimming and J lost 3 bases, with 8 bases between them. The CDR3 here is CASRGLYTEAFF. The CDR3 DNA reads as TGTGCCAGCAGGGGACTTTACACTGAAGCTTTCTTT.

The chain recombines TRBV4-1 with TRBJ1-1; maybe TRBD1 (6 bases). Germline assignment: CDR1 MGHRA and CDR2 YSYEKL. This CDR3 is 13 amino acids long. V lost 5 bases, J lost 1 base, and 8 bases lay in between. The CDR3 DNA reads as TGCGCCAGCAGCAGGACAGAGAACACTGAAGCTTTCTTT. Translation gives CASSRTENTEAFF.

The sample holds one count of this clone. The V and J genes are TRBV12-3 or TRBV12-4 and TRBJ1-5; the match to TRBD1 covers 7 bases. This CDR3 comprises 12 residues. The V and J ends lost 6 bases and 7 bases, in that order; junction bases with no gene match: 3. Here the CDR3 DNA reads TGTGCCAGCAGAACAGGGGACCAGCCCCAGCATTTT. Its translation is CASRTGDQPQHF.

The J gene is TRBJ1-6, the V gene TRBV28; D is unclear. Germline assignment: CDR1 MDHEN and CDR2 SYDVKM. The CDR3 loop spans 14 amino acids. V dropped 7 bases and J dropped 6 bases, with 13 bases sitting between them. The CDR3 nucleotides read TGTGCCAGCATCTTAGGGAGAAGTAATTCACCCCTCCACTTT. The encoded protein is CASILGRSNSPLHF.

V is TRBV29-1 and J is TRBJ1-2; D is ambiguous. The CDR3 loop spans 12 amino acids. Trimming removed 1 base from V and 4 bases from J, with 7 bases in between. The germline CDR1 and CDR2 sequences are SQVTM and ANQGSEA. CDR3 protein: CSVEGLGYGYTF. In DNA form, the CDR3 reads TGCAGCGTTGAAGGCCTCGGCTATGGCTACACCTTC.

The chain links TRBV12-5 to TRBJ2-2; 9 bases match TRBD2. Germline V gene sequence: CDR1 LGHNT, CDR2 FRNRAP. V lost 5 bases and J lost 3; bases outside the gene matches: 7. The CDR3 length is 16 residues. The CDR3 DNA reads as TGTGCTAGTGGTAGACAGACTAGCGGAGACACCGGGGAGCTGTTTTTT. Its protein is CASGRQTSGDTGELFF.

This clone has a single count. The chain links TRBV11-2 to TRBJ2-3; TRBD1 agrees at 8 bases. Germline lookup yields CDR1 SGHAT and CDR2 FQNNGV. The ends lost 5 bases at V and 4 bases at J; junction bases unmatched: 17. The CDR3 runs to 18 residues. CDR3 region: CASSLRTGRFRGADTQYF. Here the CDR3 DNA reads TGTGCCAGCAGCCTGCGGACAGGGAGGTTTAGGGGGGCAGATACGCAGTATTTT.

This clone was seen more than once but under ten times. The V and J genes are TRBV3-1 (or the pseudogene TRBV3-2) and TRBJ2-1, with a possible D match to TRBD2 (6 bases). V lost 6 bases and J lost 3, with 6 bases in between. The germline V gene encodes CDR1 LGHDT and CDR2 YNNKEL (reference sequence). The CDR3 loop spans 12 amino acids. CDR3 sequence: CASRGGYNEQFF. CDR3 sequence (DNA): TGTGCCAGCAGGGGGGGCTACAATGAGCAGTTCTTC.

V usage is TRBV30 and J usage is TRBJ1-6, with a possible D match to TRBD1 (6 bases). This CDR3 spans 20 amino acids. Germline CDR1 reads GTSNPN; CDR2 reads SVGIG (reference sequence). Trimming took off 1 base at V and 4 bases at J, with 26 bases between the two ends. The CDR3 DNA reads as TGTGCCTGGAGTGCGAGCAGGGGTTTTGGTGCCCCTGCTTATAATTCACCCCTCCACTTT. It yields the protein CAWSASRGFGAPAYNSPLHF.

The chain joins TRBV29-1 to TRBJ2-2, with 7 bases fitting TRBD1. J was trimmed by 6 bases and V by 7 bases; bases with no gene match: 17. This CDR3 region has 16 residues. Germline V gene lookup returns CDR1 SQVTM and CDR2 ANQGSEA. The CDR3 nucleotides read TGCAGCGCCATTAAGAGACAGGGAAGCATGGCCGGGGAGCTGTTTTTT. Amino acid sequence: CSAIKRQGSMAGELFF.

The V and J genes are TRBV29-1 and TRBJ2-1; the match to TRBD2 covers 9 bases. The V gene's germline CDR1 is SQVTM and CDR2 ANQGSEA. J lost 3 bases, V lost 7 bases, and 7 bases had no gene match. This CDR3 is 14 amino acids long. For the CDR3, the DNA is TGCAGCGCCGGTAGCGGGGGAGTCTACAATGAGCAGTTCTTC. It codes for CSAGSGGVYNEQFF.

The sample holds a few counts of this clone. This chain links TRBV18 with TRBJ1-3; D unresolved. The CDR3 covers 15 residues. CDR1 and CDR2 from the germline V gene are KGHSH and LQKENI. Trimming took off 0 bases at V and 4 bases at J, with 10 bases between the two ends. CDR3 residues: CASSPPVDSGNTIYF. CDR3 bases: TGTGCCAGCTCACCACCCGTGGACTCCGGAAACACCATATATTTT.

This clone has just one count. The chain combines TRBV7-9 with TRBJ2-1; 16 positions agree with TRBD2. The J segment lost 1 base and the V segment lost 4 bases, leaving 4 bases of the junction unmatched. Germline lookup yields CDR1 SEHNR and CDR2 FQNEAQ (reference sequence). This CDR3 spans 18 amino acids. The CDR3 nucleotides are TGTGCCAGCAGCTCGGGACTAGCGGGGGGGCTGTCCTACAATGAGCAGTTCTTC. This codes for CASSSGLAGGLSYNEQFF.

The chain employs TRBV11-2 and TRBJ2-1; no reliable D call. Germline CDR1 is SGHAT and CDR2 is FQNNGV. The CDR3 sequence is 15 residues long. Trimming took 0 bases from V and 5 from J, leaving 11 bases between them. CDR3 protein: CASSLEGVPDNEQFF. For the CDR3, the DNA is TGTGCCAGCAGCTTAGAAGGAGTTCCGGACAATGAGCAGTTCTTC. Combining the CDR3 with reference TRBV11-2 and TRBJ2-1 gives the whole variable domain EAGVAQSPRYKIIEKRQSVAFWCNPISGHATLYWYQQILGQGPKLLIQFQNNGVVDDSQLPKDRFSAERLKGVDSTLKIQPAKLEDSAVYLCASSLEGVPDNEQFFGPGTRLTVL.

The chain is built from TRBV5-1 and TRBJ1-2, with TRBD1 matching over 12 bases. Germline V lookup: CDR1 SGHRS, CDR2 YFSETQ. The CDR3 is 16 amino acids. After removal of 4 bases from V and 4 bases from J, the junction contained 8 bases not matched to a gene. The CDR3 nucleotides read TGCGCCAGCAGCACTGGGACAGGGGGCGTACCCTATGGCTACACCTTC. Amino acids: CASSTGTGGVPYGYTF.

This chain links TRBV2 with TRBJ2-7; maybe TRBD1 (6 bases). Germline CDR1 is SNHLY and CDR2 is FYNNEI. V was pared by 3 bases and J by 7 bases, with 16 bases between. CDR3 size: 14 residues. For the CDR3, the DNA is TGTGCCAGCAGTGATGGGGACACGGCGAGGGAGCAGTACTTC. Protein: CASSDGDTAREQYF. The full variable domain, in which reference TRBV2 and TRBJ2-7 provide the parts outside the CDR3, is EPEVTQTPSHQVTQMGQEVILRCVPISNHLYFYWYRQILGQKVEFLVSFYNNEISEKSEIFDDQFSVERPDGSNFTLKIRSTKLEDSAMYFCASSDGDTAREQYFGPGTRLTVT.

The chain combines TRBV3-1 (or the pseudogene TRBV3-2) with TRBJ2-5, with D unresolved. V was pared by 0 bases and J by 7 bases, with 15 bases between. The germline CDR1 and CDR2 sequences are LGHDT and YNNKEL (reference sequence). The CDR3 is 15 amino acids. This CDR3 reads CASSQDVASPGTQYF. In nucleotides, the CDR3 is TGTGCCAGCAGCCAAGATGTGGCCAGCCCAGGGACCCAGTACTTC.

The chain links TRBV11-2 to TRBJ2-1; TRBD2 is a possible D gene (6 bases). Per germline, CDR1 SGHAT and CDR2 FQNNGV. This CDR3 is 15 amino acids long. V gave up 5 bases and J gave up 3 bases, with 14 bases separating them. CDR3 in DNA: TGTGCCAGCAGCCCTCGGGACTCCCTCTACAATGAGCAGTTCTTC. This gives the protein CASSPRDSLYNEQFF. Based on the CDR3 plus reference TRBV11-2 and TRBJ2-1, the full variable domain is EAGVAQSPRYKIIEKRQSVAFWCNPISGHATLYWYQQILGQGPKLLIQFQNNGVVDDSQLPKDRFSAERLKGVDSTLKIQPAKLEDSAVYLCASSPRDSLYNEQFFGPGTRLTVL.